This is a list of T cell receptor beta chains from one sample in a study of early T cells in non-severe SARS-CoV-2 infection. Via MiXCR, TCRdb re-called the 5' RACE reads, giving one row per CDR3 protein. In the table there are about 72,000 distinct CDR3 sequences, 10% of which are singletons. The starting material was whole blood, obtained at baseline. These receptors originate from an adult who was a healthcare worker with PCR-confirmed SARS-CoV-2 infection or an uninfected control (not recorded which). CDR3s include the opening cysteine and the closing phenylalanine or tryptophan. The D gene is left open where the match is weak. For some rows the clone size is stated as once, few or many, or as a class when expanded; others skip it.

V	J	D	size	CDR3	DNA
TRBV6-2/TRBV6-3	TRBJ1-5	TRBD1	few	CASRPGTGTLDQPQHF	TGTGCCAGCAGGCCGGGGACAGGGACCCTGGATCAGCCCCAGCATTTT
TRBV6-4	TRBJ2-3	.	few	CASSDSWADTQYF	TGTGCCAGCAGTGACTCTTGGGCTGATACGCAGTATTTT
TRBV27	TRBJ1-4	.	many	CASSLFDPTNEKLFF	TGTGCCAGCAGTTTATTTGATCCAACTAATGAAAAACTGTTTTTT
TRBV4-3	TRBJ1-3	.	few	CASSQEGPPRGNTIYF	TGCGCCAGCAGCCAAGAAGGCCCTCCGAGGGGAAACACCATATATTTT
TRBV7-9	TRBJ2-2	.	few	CASSWVLGAPGELFF	TGTGCCAGCAGCTGGGTTTTGGGGGCGCCCGGGGAGCTGTTTTTT
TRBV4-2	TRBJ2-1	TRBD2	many	CASSQDVGGAGIF	TGTGCCAGCAGCCAAGACGTCGGGGGGGCCGGAATCTTC
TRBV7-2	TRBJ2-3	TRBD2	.	CASSPAHLAGVSTDTQYF	TGTGCCAGCAGCCCAGCCCACCTAGCGGGGGTTTCCACAGATACGCAGTATTTT
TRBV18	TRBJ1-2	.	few	CASSPSTVFNYGYTF	TGTGCCAGCTCACCATCGACCGTCTTCAACTATGGCTACACCTTC
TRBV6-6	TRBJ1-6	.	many	CASTYPTDNSPLHF	TGTGCCAGCACCTATCCGACAGATAATTCACCCCTCCACTTT
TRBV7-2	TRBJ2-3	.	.	CASSGSPRTDTQYF	TGTGCCAGCAGTGGGTCCCCACGCACAGATACGCAGTATTTT
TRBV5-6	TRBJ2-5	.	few	CASSLTLILRGETQYF	TGTGCCAGCAGCTTGACCCTTATTCTTAGGGGGGAGACCCAGTACTTC
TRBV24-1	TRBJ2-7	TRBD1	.	CATSSDRVPYEQYF	TGTGCCACCAGTTCCGACAGGGTCCCCTACGAGCAGTACTTC
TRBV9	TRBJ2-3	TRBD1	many	CASSVGRTGGTDTQYF	TGTGCCAGCAGCGTTGGTCGGACAGGGGGCACAGATACGCAGTATTTT
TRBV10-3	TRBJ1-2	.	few	CATLDAGGETVYGYTF	TGTGCCACCCTCGATGCGGGCGGGGAAACTGTGTATGGCTACACCTTC
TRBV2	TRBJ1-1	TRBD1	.	CASRPGQPYYTEAFF	TGTGCCAGCAGACCGGGACAGCCATATTACACTGAAGCTTTCTTT
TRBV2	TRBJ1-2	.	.	CASNNPPGGYTF	TGTGCCAGCAATAACCCCCCGGGAGGCTACACCTTC
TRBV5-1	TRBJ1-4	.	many	CASSLAAGTNEKLFF	TGCGCCAGCAGCTTGGCGGCGGGAACTAATGAAAAACTGTTTTTT
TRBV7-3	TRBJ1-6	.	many	CASSFTGGYNSPLHF	TGTGCCAGCAGCTTCACAGGAGGGTATAATTCACCCCTCCACTTT
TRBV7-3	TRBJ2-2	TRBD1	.	CASSSKGDRINTGELFF	TGTGCCAGCAGCTCCAAGGGGGACAGGATCAACACCGGGGAGCTGTTTTTT
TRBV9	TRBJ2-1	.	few	CASSRSWNEQFF	TGTGCCAGCAGCAGAAGCTGGAATGAGCAGTTCTTC
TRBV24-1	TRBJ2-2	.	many	CATSDLWIGGTEGNGELFF	TGTGCCACCAGTGATTTGTGGATTGGAGGCACAGAAGGGAACGGGGAGCTGTTTTTT
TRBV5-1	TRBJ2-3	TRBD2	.	CASSMGLAGGTDTQYF	TGCGCCAGCAGCATGGGACTAGCGGGGGGCACAGATACGCAGTATTTT